Presented here are 22 T cell receptor beta chains from one specimen sequenced in a study of CD8+ T cells in alopecia areata. The treatment here: oral pan-JAK inhibitor, 5-10 mg twice daily. Extracted RNA was reverse transcribed into cDNA, the sequencing template. The method was immunoSEQ multiplex PCR; TCRdb's version includes in-frame clones alone and lacks a portion of them. The table lists some 110,000 clones, 50% to 75% of them singletons, with over 9% in the top ten. The material sequenced was CD8+ T cells sorted from blood, taken at week 24, from a patient treated with tofacitinib. Every receptor here comes from a human donor with alopecia areata.

This rearrangement joins TRBV7-9 to TRBJ2-5; 10 nucleotides agree with TRBD1. CDR3 length equals 15 residues. After removal of 4 bases from V and 2 bases from J, the junction contained 4 bases not matched to a gene. Germline V gives CDR1 SEHNR, CDR2 FQNEAQ (reference sequence). The CDR3 loop reads CASSSGTGEQETQYF. In nucleotides, the CDR3 is TGTGCCAGCAGCTCCGGGACAGGGGAACAAGAGACCCAGTACTTC.

This chain joins TRBV5-1 and TRBJ2-7, with 9 bases that match TRBD1. The CDR3 consists of 15 residues. The germline CDR1 and CDR2 sequences are SGHRS and YFSETQ. Trimming took 1 base from V and 1 from J; bases not matched to a gene: 3. Here the CDR3 reads CASSLTGGESYEQYF. CDR3 sequence (DNA): TGCGCCAGCAGCTTGACAGGGGGCGAGTCCTACGAGCAGTACTTC.

V and J are TRBV2 and TRBJ2-3; TRBD2 agrees at 7 bases. Germline CDR1 SNHLY, CDR2 FYNNEI. Trimming took 11 bases from V and 2 from J; bases not matched to a gene: 16. The CDR3 length is 16 residues. This CDR3 is CAGFNGLADPTDTQYF. CDR3 DNA sequence: TGTGCCGGATTCAACGGGCTAGCGGACCCCACAGATACGCAGTATTTT.

Worth noting for this clone: At the DNA level, this CDR3 is encoded by other sequences in the same sample as well. The V gene is TRBV6-5, the J gene TRBJ2-7, with TRBD2 identical over 12 bases. J was trimmed by 4 bases and V by 2 bases; bases with no gene match: 0. The CDR3 covers 14 residues. Germline V gene sequence: CDR1 MNHEY, CDR2 SVGAGI. The CDR3 DNA is TGTGCCAGCAGTTACGGGACTAGCGGGTACGAGCAGTACTTC. Encoded protein: CASSYGTSGYEQYF.

The genes are TRBV25-1 and TRBJ1-4; D gene ambiguous. The germline V gene has CDR1 MGHDK and CDR2 SYGVNS. The germline V and J ends were trimmed by 1 base and 8 bases, with 5 bases remaining between them. This CDR3 is 12 amino acids long. The CDR3 loop reads CASSEFEEKLFF. CDR3 in DNA: TGTGCCAGCAGTGAATTCGAGGAAAAACTGTTTTTT.

The chain uses TRBV14 and TRBJ2-7; D is ambiguous. CDR1 and CDR2 (germline): SGHDN, FVKESK. V dropped 4 bases and J dropped 3 bases, with 7 bases sitting between them. CDR3 length: 12 residues. CDR3 nucleotide sequence: TGTGCCAGCAGCCGTTGGGGCTACGAGCAGTACTTC. Translated: CASSRWGYEQYF.

The chain joins TRBV19 to TRBJ2-2; a possible D gene is TRBD1 (6 bases). The CDR3 has 15 amino acids. CDR1 is LNHDA and CDR2 is SQIVND in the germline V gene (reference sequence). V lost 2 bases to trimming and J lost 3 bases, with 10 bases between them. In nucleotides, the CDR3 is TGTGCCAGTAGTATACCCTACAGGGACACCGGGGAGCTGTTTTTT. It is translated as CASSIPYRDTGELFF.

V is TRBV27 and J is TRBJ1-2; the match to TRBD1 covers 8 bases. CDR1 and CDR2 from the germline V gene are MNHEY and SMNVEV (reference sequence). V trimming: 10 bases; J trimming: 6 bases; junction bases outside the gene matches: 7. CDR3 length equals 12 residues. The CDR3 DNA follows: TGTGCCACCCGGACAGGGTATGATGGCTACACCTTC. It specifies CATRTGYDGYTF.

The chain has TRBV7-9 and TRBJ2-7; unclear D gene. Germline V lookup: CDR1 SEHNR, CDR2 FQNEAQ (reference sequence). Trimming stripped 5 bases from V and 3 bases from J, with 11 bases between. This CDR3 contains 13 residues. The CDR3 reads CASSPDWHYEQYF. The CDR3 nucleotides read TGTGCCAGCAGCCCCGACTGGCACTACGAGCAGTACTTC.

The chain is built from TRBV13 and TRBJ2-1; D remains unclear. V lost 6 bases and J 5 bases, leaving 14 bases between the germline ends. Germline V gene data show CDR1 as PRHDT and CDR2 as FYEKMQ (reference sequence). The CDR3 contains 14 residues. Written as DNA, the CDR3 is TGTGCCAGCAGAGGTTTTTCGGGTAACAATGAGCAGTTCTTC. It is translated as CASRGFSGNNEQFF.

V gene TRBV7-8 combines with J gene TRBJ1-2, with D perhaps TRBD1 (5 bases). The germline gives CDR1 SGHVS, CDR2 FQNEAQ. V dropped 2 bases and J dropped 5 bases, with 18 bases sitting between them. The CDR3 consists of 16 residues. The CDR3 sequence: CASSLLGQGMIYGYTF. The CDR3 nucleotides read TGTGCCAGCAGCTTACTAGGGCAGGGAATGATATATGGCTACACCTTC. The full variable domain, completed using reference TRBV7-8 and TRBJ1-2, is GAGVSQSPRYKVAKRGQDVALRCDPISGHVSLFWYQQALGQGPEFLTYFQNEAQLDKSGLPSDRFFAERPEGSVSTLKIQRTQQEDSAVYLCASSLLGQGMIYGYTFGSGTRLTVV.

In this sample, this clone turned up a few times. This sequence joins TRBV11-2 and TRBJ2-3, with 9 bases fitting TRBD2. J lost 8 bases, V lost 5 bases, and 11 bases had no gene match. Germline-derived CDR1 and CDR2 are SGHAT and FQNNGV. The CDR3 is 15 residues long. CDR3 in DNA: TGTGCCAGCAGCGGGGAAGCGGGGGGCAGGGGTACGCAGTATTTT. It encodes CASSGEAGGRGTQYF.

The rearrangement uses TRBV5-6 and TRBJ1-5, with 7 nucleotides matching TRBD1. The V gene's germline CDR1 is SGHDT and CDR2 YYEEEE. CDR3 size: 17 residues. With 0 bases clipped from V and 4 bases from J, the junction kept 10 bases outside the gene matches. CDR3: CASSLGQGTAENQPQHF. CDR3 in DNA: TGTGCCAGCAGCTTGGGTCAGGGGACAGCGGAAAATCAGCCCCAGCATTTT.

The CDR3: CASSKATGGTEAFF. The CDR3 DNA reads TGTGCCAGTAGTAAGGCGACAGGGGGCACTGAAGCTTTCTTT. The rearrangement uses TRBV19 and TRBJ1-1, with TRBD1 identical over 9 bases. Trimming took 4 bases from V and 4 from J; bases not matched to a gene: 4. The length of the CDR3 is 14 residues. Germline CDR1 LNHDA, CDR2 SQIVND (reference sequence).

This chain uses TRBV5-6 with TRBJ2-7; 15 bases line up with TRBD2. The CDR3 sequence is 18 residues long. V shed 4 bases and J 2 bases; nucleotides not matched to a gene: 10. Germline CDR1 SGHDT, CDR2 YYEEEE. CDR3 residues: CASSPGTSGGISAYEQYF. In DNA, the CDR3 is TGTGCCAGCAGCCCCGGGACTAGCGGGGGGATATCCGCCTACGAGCAGTACTTC.

The chain combines TRBV5-6 with TRBJ1-1; D ambiguous. V was shortened by 3 bases and J by 3 bases, with 18 bases between the two germline ends. The CDR3 has 16 residues. Per germline, CDR1 SGHDT and CDR2 YYEEEE. The CDR3 protein is CASSSEWTWNDTEAFF. CDR3 DNA sequence: TGTGCCAGCAGCTCTGAATGGACGTGGAATGACACTGAAGCTTTCTTT.

This sequence joins TRBV5-1 and TRBJ2-7; the D is unclear. The germline CDR1 and CDR2 sequences are SGHRS and YFSETQ. The CDR3 runs to 14 residues. Trimming left V 4 bases short and J 1 base short, with 12 bases between. The CDR3: CASSPARNSYEQYF. As DNA, the CDR3 is TGCGCCAGCAGCCCGGCACGGAATTCCTACGAGCAGTACTTC.

The chain is built from TRBV30 and TRBJ1-1, with D possibly being TRBD1 (5 bases). Between the trimmed V and J ends, which lost 0 bases and 1 base, there was a span of 15 bases. Looked up from germline, CDR1 is GTSNPN and CDR2 is SVGIG (reference sequence). This CDR3 region has 16 residues. The CDR3: CAWSVFRGSPNTEAFF. The CDR3 DNA reads TGTGCCTGGAGTGTTTTTAGGGGCAGCCCGAACACTGAAGCTTTCTTT.

The chain links TRBV27 to TRBJ2-7; TRBD1 is a possible D gene (5 bases). Deletions cut 4 bases from V and 6 bases from J, with 7 bases between. The CDR3 spans 11 residues. The germline CDR1 and CDR2 sequences are MNHEY and SMNVEV (reference sequence). The CDR3 region is CASSSGFEQYF. DNA of the CDR3: TGTGCCAGCAGTTCAGGGTTCGAGCAGTACTTC.

The chain employs TRBV7-8 and TRBJ2-3, with TRBD2 matching 7 bases. Germline assignment: CDR1 SGHVS and CDR2 FQNEAQ. The CDR3 is 15 residues long. With V trimmed by 3 bases and J by 2 bases, 5 bases remained unmatched. The CDR3 region is CASSFQRGVTDTQYF. The DNA of the CDR3 is TGTGCCAGCAGCTTTCAACGGGGGGTCACAGATACGCAGTATTTT.

This clone has more than one count but fewer than ten. V and J are TRBV19 and TRBJ1-4; no definite D call. This CDR3 has 14 amino acids. V was shortened by 3 bases and J by 8 bases, with 13 bases between the two germline ends. CDR1 LNHDA and CDR2 SQIVND come from the germline V gene (reference sequence). CDR3 protein: CASSMDAEEEKLFF. The CDR3 nucleotides read TGTGCCAGTAGTATGGACGCGGAGGAGGAAAAACTGTTTTTT.

The chain has TRBV27 and TRBJ2-7, with a possible D match to TRBD2 (6 bases). Germline lookup yields CDR1 MNHEY and CDR2 SMNVEV (reference sequence). The CDR3 extends over 15 amino acids. Trimming shortened V by 3 bases and J by 5 bases, and 17 bases separated the two germline ends. Here the CDR3 DNA reads TGTGCCAGCAGTTTGGCCGGGGGTGGGGTCCACGAGCAGTACTTC. The encoded protein is CASSLAGGGVHEQYF.